This note documents a single T cell receptor beta chain sequence. The CDR3 runs to 16 residues. Looked up from germline, CDR1 is SGHTA and CDR2 is FQGTGA. Trimming left V 2 bases short and J 5 bases short, with 18 bases between. The sample originates from a study of blood T cell repertoires in COVID-19. In the original analysis: Amplifying reference gene primers gave estimates of nucleated cell counts. Sequencing used immunoSEQ multiplex PCR; TCRdb keeps in-frame clones, though not all of them. The DNA was the basis for D and trimming; V, J and clone size are from that table. The sample lists roughly 150,000 clones, over 75% occurring once. Followed over time, Seattle patients had been enrolled while infection was active.

Sequences were obtained from peripheral blood. This chain links TRBV7-3 with TRBJ1-2, with a weak D call TRBD1 (5 bases). The sequence came from a man older than 75 with COVID-19, enrolled during active disease. This CDR3 is CASSLGINRPPYGYTF. CDR3 nucleotide sequence: TGTGCCAGCAGCTTAGGAATTAACAGGCCGCCGTATGGCTACACCTTC.